The source of this TCR beta chain is a study of CD8 T cells in Susac syndrome. Negative isolation was used for CD8+ and CD4+ T cells and FACS enrichment for TEMRA cells. CDR1 and CDR2 from the germline V gene are SGHTA and FQGNSA. The CDR3 covers 14 residues. V was trimmed by 3 bases and J by 9 bases, leaving 15 bases between them. The authors reverse transcribed roughly 0.5 to 1 ug RNA with random hexamers. Amplification of the TCR beta CDR3 was carried out by immunoSEQ multiplex PCR, which spanned a total of 54 Vbeta and 13 Jbeta segments. TCRdb recomputed calls from the immunoSEQ multiplex PCR reads with MiXCR, one row per CDR3 protein. Of approximately 230,000 distinct CDR3 sequences listed, approximately 92% are singletons.

The sequenced material came from CD4+ T cells from PBMCs. This sequence joins TRBV7-2 and TRBJ2-1; D not certain. This receptor was taken from a human donor with multiple sclerosis. CDR3 loop: CASSLALDGSEQFF. Here the CDR3 DNA reads TGTGCCAGCAGCTTGGCGCTAGATGGTAGTGAGCAGTTCTTC. The whole variable domain, remainder taken from reference TRBV7-2 and TRBJ2-1, is GAGVSQSPSNKVTEKGKDVELRCDPISGHTALYWYRQSLGQGLEFLIYFQGNSAPDKSGLPSDRFSAERTGGSVSTLTIQRTQQEDSAVYLCASSLALDGSEQFFGPGTRLTVL.